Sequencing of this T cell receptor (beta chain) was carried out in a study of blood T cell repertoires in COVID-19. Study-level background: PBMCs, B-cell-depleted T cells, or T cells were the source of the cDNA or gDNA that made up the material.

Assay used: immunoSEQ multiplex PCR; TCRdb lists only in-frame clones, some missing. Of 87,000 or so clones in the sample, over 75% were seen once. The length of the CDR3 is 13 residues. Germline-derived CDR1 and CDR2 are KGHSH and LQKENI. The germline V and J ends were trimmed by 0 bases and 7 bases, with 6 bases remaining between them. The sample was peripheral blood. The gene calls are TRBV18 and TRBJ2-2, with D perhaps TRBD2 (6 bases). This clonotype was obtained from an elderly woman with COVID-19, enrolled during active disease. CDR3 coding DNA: TGTGCCAGCTCACCACCGGACTACGGGGAGCTGTTTTTT. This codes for CASSPPDYGELFF.